These T cell receptor beta chains were read from a single sample in a study of T cells in narcolepsy. Sequencing used immunoSEQ multiplex PCR; TCRdb keeps in-frame clones, though not all of them. The sample shows approximately 10,000 clones, around 94% of them seen only once. Input material: CD45RA- memory CD4+ T cells from PBMCs. These receptors came from a human donor with narcolepsy. The CDR3 runs from the conserved cysteine through the conserved F or W. The D gene is left open where the match is weak. Not every row has a clone size; where given, it reads once, few, many or a size class.

>13|-|TRBJ1-1|-|TRBV30
CAWRLGQNTEAFF
TGTGCCTGGAGACTGGGGCAGAACACTGAAGCTTTCTTT
>16|-|TRBJ2-2|TRBD1|TRBV27
CASSFTQGANTGELFF
TGTGCCAGCAGTTTCACGCAGGGGGCGAACACCGGGGAGCTGTTTTTT
>15|-|TRBJ2-1|-|TRBV30
CAWSVYKGLQREQFF
TGTGCCTGGAGTGTATATAAGGGTCTCCAACGAGAGCAGTTCTTC
>14|-|TRBJ2-7|TRBD2|TRBV10-3
CAISPGTSGYEQYF
TGTGCCATCAGCCCCGGGACTAGCGGCTACGAGCAGTACTTC
>15|once|TRBJ2-4|-|TRBV5-1
CASSSEGSDGNIQYF
TGCGCCAGCAGCTCGGAAGGGTCCGACGGAAACATTCAGTACTTC
>14|-|TRBJ2-1|-|TRBV19
CASSLGTAPFGQFF
TGTGCCAGTAGTCTCGGGACTGCCCCGTTTGGGCAGTTCTTC
>17|once|TRBJ2-3|TRBD2|TRBV13
CASSLAGLAEDTDTQYF
TGTGCCAGCAGCTTAGCCGGACTAGCGGAGGACACAGATACGCAGTATTTT
>15|-|TRBJ1-2|-|TRBV5-6
CASSLVEGANYGYTF
TGTGCCAGCAGCTTGGTGGAGGGGGCTAACTATGGCTACACCTTC
>15|once|TRBJ1-1|-|TRBV11-3
CASSPEGGTNTEAFF
TGTGCCAGCAGCCCTGAGGGGGGAACGAACACTGAAGCTTTCTTT
>14|once|TRBJ2-7|-|TRBV6-1
CASSEGGISYEQYF
TGTGCCAGCAGTGAAGGGGGGATCAGCTACGAGCAGTACTTC
>14|-|TRBJ1-2|-|TRBV10-2
CASSDSPLNYGYTF
TGCGCCAGCAGTGATAGCCCCCTTAACTATGGCTACACCTTC
>14|-|TRBJ1-1|-|TRBV11-3
CASSPNVGYTEAFF
TGTGCCAGCAGCCCCAATGTGGGTTACACTGAAGCTTTCTTT